Described below is a single T cell receptor (beta chain) sequence and its context. The target of this receptor is not known. Base-call qualities are not available, and no considerably larger clone is one nucleotide away. This sample was taken from a study of blood T cell repertoires in COVID-19 (dated by TCRdb to 2018 to 2020). A note on the overall study: Samples from collaborators originated in the United States, Italy and Spain and spanned both the acute and convalescent phases of COVID-19. The prospective study material was composed of cDNA or gDNA derived from T cells, B-cell-depleted T cells, or PBMCs. Deeply sampled blood TCRbeta repertoires from subjects exposed to, actively infected with, or recovered from COVID-19 were included in the dataset. The repertoires were made available in a free public database intended to serve as a resource for research on the immune response to SARS-CoV-2. Samples came from the ongoing ImmuneRACE study (first 160 participants) plus 1,254 subjects from 6 global collaborators. Sample metadata almost always included a de-identified subject ID, COVID-19 status, age in years and sex. Where available, HLA class I and class II types were obtained from metadata supplied by the sample provider rather than from assay-based typing. Overall study outcomes, separate from this receptor: How much clinical and demographic metadata was included differed by source and by participant, and the metadata was provided uncurated.

V loses 7 bases of germline sequence and J loses 3 bases, and the interval between the two ends is 12 bases. From the germline V gene, CDR1 is MNHEY and CDR2 is SVGAGI. The CDR3 measures 13 amino acids from cysteine to phenylalanine. The DNA shown is the 39-base CDR3, in frame from base 1. TCRbeta CDR3 regions were amplified from genomic DNA using the immunoSEQ Assay, a bias-controlled multiplex PCR. Per the original workflow: Nucleated cell counts per sample were estimated from amplification of reference gene primers within the assay. To quantify the absolute abundance of each unique TCRbeta CDR3 rearrangement, sequence reads were collapsed and filtered. Productive Simpson clonality was computed per sample as the square root of Simpson's diversity index over productive rearrangements. TCRdb stores this immuneACCESS table with in-frame sequences only. Part of the clones is absent; in the studies checked, under half of the shortfall reflects unresolved V genes, and no reason is known for the rest. For V, J and clone size, that table is used; D and trimming come from the DNA. The table for this sample lists around 110,000 clones; 70% to 85% of them were counted only once. The top ten clones comprise roughly 7.1% of the sample.

Each collaborating institution followed its own protocols to collect whole blood in K2EDTA tubes. For TCRbeta analysis, collaborator samples were shipped as frozen whole blood, as isolated PBMCs, or as DNA extracted from either sample type. The sequence came from an older man with active or convalescent COVID-19. Material: peripheral blood. This sequence uses TRBV6-5 and TRBJ1-2; matching of 5 bases hints at TRBD1 as the D gene. Here the CDR3 is given as CASIPGRHYGYTF. The nucleotide sequence reads TGTGCCAGCATTCCAGGGCGACACTATGGCTACACCTTC.